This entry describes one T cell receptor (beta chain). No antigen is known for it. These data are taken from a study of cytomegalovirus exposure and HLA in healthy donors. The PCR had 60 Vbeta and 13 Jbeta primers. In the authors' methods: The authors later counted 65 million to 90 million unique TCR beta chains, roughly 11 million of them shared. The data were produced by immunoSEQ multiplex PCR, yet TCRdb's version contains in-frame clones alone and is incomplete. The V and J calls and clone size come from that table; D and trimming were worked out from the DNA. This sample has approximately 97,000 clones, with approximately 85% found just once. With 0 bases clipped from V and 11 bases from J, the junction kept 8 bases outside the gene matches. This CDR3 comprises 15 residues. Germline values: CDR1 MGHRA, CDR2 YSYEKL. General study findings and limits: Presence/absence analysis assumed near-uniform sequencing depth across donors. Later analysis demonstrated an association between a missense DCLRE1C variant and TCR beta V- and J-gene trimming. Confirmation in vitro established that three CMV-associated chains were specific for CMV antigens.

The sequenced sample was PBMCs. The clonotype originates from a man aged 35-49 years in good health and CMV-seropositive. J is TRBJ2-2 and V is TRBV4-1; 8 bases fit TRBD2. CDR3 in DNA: TGCGCCAGCAGCCAAGAACTAGCGGAGATTGGAGAGCTGTTTTTT. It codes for CASSQELAEIGELFF.